Included here is one TCR beta chain sequence, with context. The antigen remains undetermined. The data stem from a study of T cell responses to AZD1222 COVID-19 vaccine. Study-level background: Second-dose recipients at about 4 or about 12 weeks were treated as one pooled group.

Study-wide results and caveats: At 160-218 and 743-854, vaccine-associated CD4 TCRs were dominant, and they spanned spike. Epitopes outside B.1.351 and B.1.1.7 mutated regions reportedly drew nearly half of spike TCRs. Donor demographics were predominantly white British with a female majority; clonal diversity may be underestimated.

Libraries were prepared by immunoSEQ multiplex PCR; TCRdb keeps only in-frame clonotypes and omits some of them. The sample includes 150,000 to 200,000 clones, 88% of them seen just once. V dropped 7 bases and J dropped 3 bases, with 10 bases sitting between them. This CDR3 comprises 13 residues. The receptor comes from an adult in good health. The specimen was peripheral blood, collected on day 0 of AZD1222 vaccination. The rearrangement uses TRBV12-3 or TRBV12-4 and TRBJ1-5; no firm D call. The CDR3 loop reads CASTPSPNQPQHF. For the CDR3, the DNA is TGTGCCAGCACTCCGAGTCCCAATCAGCCCCAGCATTTT.